The 16 T cell receptor beta chains given below trace back to one sample, sequenced in a study of cytomegalovirus exposure and HLA in healthy donors. The PCR contained 60 Vbeta and 13 Jbeta primers. Sequencing used immunoSEQ multiplex PCR; TCRdb keeps in-frame clones, though not all of them. The sample has roughly 230,000 clones; about 93% are singletons. Sample: PBMCs. Receptors were obtained from a girl between 2 and 10 years old in good health and CMV-seronegative.

The chain links TRBV13 to TRBJ2-5, with D perhaps TRBD2 (5 bases). The CDR3 length is 15 residues. Trimming pared 1 base from V and 5 bases from J, leaving 14 bases between. Per the germline V gene, CDR1 is PRHDT and CDR2 is FYEKMQ (reference sequence). The CDR3 sequence is CASSLVGDLGETQYF. DNA of the CDR3: TGTGCCAGCAGCTTAGTCGGGGATTTGGGTGAGACCCAGTACTTC.

As to this clone: This same CDR3 is encoded by further DNA sequences in the sample. The chain is built from TRBV7-2 and TRBJ2-3, with D uncertain. The CDR3 length is 13 residues. Germline V lookup: CDR1 SGHTA, CDR2 FQGNSA. The V gene lost 5 bases and the J gene lost 0 bases, with 6 bases spanning the gap. CDR3 loop: CASSILSTDTQYF. Written as DNA, the CDR3 is TGTGCCAGCAGCATCCTAAGCACAGATACGCAGTATTTT.

The count of this clone is one. The rearrangement joins TRBV30 to TRBJ1-6; the D is unclear. The germline CDR1 and CDR2 sequences are GTSNPN and SVGIG (reference sequence). The CDR3 extends over 15 amino acids. V lost 2 bases to trimming and J lost 0 bases, with 8 bases between them. The CDR3 nucleotides read TGTGCCTGGAGTTGGCGGGACTCCTATAATTCACCCCTCCACTTT. Translation gives CAWSWRDSYNSPLHF.

This clone was recorded only once. V usage is TRBV28 and J usage is TRBJ1-2, with D perhaps TRBD1 (5 bases). In germline, CDR1 is MDHEN, CDR2 SYDVKM. Trimming removed 4 bases from V and 7 bases from J, with 10 bases in between. The CDR3 totals 12 residues. DNA for the CDR3: TGTGCCAGCAGTTGGGGGGAATCTGGCTACACCTTC. This translates into CASSWGESGYTF.

The chain recombines TRBV2 with TRBJ2-5; no reliable D call. Germline V CDR1 and CDR2: SNHLY, FYNNEI. The CDR3 contains 10 residues. V shed 5 bases and J shed 5 bases, with 3 bases lying between them. CDR3 DNA: TGTGCCAGCAGTCGGGAGACCCAGTACTTC. Protein: CASSRETQYF.

J is TRBJ1-1 and V is TRBV27; 7 bases align to TRBD1. The CDR3 extends over 12 amino acids. The V and J ends lost 4 bases and 8 bases, in that order; junction bases with no gene match: 4. CDR1 MNHEY and CDR2 SMNVEV come from the germline V gene (reference sequence). This CDR3 reads CASSSRTGEAFF. Here the CDR3 DNA reads TGTGCCAGCAGTTCGAGGACAGGCGAAGCTTTCTTT.

V gene TRBV30 combines with J gene TRBJ1-3, with D possibly TRBD1 on 5 matching bases. This CDR3 is 15 amino acids long. The V end was cut by 2 bases, the J end by 2 bases, with 13 bases between. CDR1 GTSNPN and CDR2 SVGIG come from the germline V gene (reference sequence). CDR3 residues: CAWSPQGTAGNTIYF. Written as DNA, the CDR3 is TGTGCCTGGAGTCCTCAGGGAACAGCTGGAAACACCATATATTTT.

The rearrangement joins TRBV6-1 to TRBJ2-7; unclear D gene. CDR1 is MNHNS and CDR2 is SASEGT in the germline V gene. CDR3 length equals 10 residues. V was cut by 8 bases and J by 4 bases, with 6 bases left in between. The DNA of the CDR3 is TGTGCCAGCGCGTCATACGAGCAGTACTTC. As protein: CASASYEQYF.

The chain has TRBV7-9 and TRBJ2-1; TRBD2 aligns across 7 bases. This CDR3 is 15 amino acids long. The V gene end was trimmed by 5 bases and the J gene end by 2 bases; junction bases not matched to a gene: 6. CDR1 is SEHNR and CDR2 is FQNEAQ in the germline V gene (reference sequence). The CDR3 loop is CASSEPAGAYNEQFF. Written as DNA, the CDR3 is TGTGCCAGCAGCGAGCCGGCGGGGGCCTACAATGAGCAGTTCTTC.

CDR3 coding DNA: TGTGCCAGCACCCTGGGGGCAGGGGATCAGCCCCAGCATTTT. This sequence encodes CASTLGAGDQPQHF. The chain uses TRBV5-4 and TRBJ1-5; D perhaps matches TRBD1 (6 bases). V was clipped by 6 bases and J by 5 bases, with 15 bases between them. The CDR3 totals 14 residues. The germline CDR1 and CDR2 sequences are SGHNT and YYREEE (reference sequence).

The rearrangement links TRBV6-4 to TRBJ2-1; weak D call: TRBD1 (6 bases). Germline assignment: CDR1 MRHNA and CDR2 SNTAGT. Trimming removed 0 bases from V and 7 bases from J, with 13 bases in between. This CDR3 comprises 15 residues. The CDR3 spells CASSDSMDRYNEQFF. CDR3 in DNA: TGTGCCAGCAGTGACTCGATGGACAGATATAATGAGCAGTTCTTC.

V is TRBV27 and J is TRBJ2-7; 13 nucleotides align to TRBD2. Germline V lookup: CDR1 MNHEY, CDR2 SMNVEV (reference sequence). V trimming: 5 bases; J trimming: 3 bases; junction bases outside the gene matches: 4. The CDR3 consists of 15 residues. The CDR3 loop reads CASSLTSGGLYEQYF. The CDR3 nucleotides read TGTGCCAGCAGTCTGACTAGCGGGGGGCTCTACGAGCAGTACTTC.

The chain joins TRBV5-5 to TRBJ1-3; TRBD1 aligns across 7 bases. J was trimmed by 4 bases and V by 4 bases; bases with no gene match: 5. Germline V lookup: CDR1 SGHKS, CDR2 YYEKEE (reference sequence). The CDR3 loop spans 14 amino acids. In DNA form, the CDR3 reads TGTGCCAGCAGCCCTTGGGACAGAGGAAACACCATATATTTT. Translated, it gives CASSPWDRGNTIYF.

Only one count was recorded for this clone. The rearrangement joins TRBV4-2 to TRBJ2-3; 7 bases align to TRBD1. The V and J ends lost 2 bases and 0 bases, in that order; junction bases with no gene match: 8. In germline, CDR1 is LGHNA, CDR2 YNFKEQ. CDR3 length: 17 amino acids. Here the CDR3 reads CASSQPTGWGSTDTQYF. The CDR3 DNA sequence: TGTGCCAGCAGCCAACCGACAGGGTGGGGTAGCACAGATACGCAGTATTTT.

The chain uses TRBV6-1 and TRBJ2-3, with unresolved D. Trimming stripped 0 bases from V and 5 bases from J, with 9 bases between. The CDR3 sequence is 14 residues long. Per the germline V gene, CDR1 is MNHNS and CDR2 is SASEGT. CDR3 in amino acids: CASSEASFIDTQYF. CDR3 nucleotide sequence: TGTGCCAGCAGTGAAGCGTCTTTTATAGATACGCAGTATTTT.

The chain employs TRBV4-1 and TRBJ2-1; the match to TRBD2 covers 11 bases. CDR3 length: 17 amino acids. V shed 2 bases and J 0 bases; nucleotides not matched to a gene: 3. Germline CDR1 is MGHRA and CDR2 is YSYEKL. The CDR3 region has the DNA TGCGCCAGCAGCCAAAGACTAGCGGGATCCTCCTACAATGAGCAGTTCTTC. The encoded protein is CASSQRLAGSSYNEQFF.